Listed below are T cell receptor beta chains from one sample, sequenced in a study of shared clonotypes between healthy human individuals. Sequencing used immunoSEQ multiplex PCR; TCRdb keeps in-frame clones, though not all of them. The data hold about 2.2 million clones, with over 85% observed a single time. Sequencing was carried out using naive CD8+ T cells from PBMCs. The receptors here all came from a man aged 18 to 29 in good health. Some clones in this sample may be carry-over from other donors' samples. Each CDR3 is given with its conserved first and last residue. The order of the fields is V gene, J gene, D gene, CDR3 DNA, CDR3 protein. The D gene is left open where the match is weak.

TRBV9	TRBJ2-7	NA	TGTGCCAGCAGCACGTCACAGAGTCCAGGGTACGAGCAGTACTTC	CASSTSQSPGYEQYF
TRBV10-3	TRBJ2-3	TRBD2	TGTGCCATCAGTGACTTCCGGGAGGGCCCAGATACGCAGTATTTT	CAISDFREGPDTQYF
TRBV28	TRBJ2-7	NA	TGTGCCAGCAGTTTGGAGCCCTACGAGCAGTACTTC	CASSLEPYEQYF
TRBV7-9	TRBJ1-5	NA	TGTGCCAGCAGCTTAGGGCACAGTCAGCCCCAGCATTTT	CASSLGHSQPQHF
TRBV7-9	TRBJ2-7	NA	TGTGCCAGCAGCTCCCCAGGGTCCTACGAGCAGTACTTC	CASSSPGSYEQYF
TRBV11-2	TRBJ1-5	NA	TGTGCCAGCAGCCCGACAGGCAATCAGCCCCAGCATTTT	CASSPTGNQPQHF
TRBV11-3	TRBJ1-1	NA	TGTGCCAGCAGCTTACGGCACGGGGCTGAAGCTTTCTTT	CASSLRHGAEAFF
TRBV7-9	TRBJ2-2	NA	TGTGCCAGCAGCTTATCCGCGGCTAGCTACGGGGAGCTGTTTTTT	CASSLSAASYGELFF
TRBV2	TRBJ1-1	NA	TGTGCCAGCAAGGGGGGGCCTGGCACTGAAGCTTTCTTT	CASKGGPGTEAFF
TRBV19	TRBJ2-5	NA	TGTGCCAGTAGTTGGGGGCGGGGCCCCCCTGCTGAGACCCAGTACTTC	CASSWGRGPPAETQYF